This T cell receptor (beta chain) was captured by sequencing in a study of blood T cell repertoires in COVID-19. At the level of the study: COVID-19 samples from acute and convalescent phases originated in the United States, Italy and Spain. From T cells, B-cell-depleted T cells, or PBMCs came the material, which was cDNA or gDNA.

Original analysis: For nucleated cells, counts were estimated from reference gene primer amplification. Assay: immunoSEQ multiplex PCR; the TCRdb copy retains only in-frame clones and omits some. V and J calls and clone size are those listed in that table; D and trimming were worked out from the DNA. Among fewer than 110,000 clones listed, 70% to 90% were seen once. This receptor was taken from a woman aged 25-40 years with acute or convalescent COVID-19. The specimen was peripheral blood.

For the CDR3, the DNA is TGTGCCAGCAGTGGCGGACAGGTTGAAGCTTTCTTT. Translated: CASSGGQVEAFF. The chain links TRBV6-2 or TRBV6-3 to TRBJ1-1; 7 bases line up with TRBD1. Unmatched junction bases numbered 4, after V lost 5 bases and J lost 7 bases. The CDR3 is made up of 12 amino acids. CDR1 is MNHEY and CDR2 is SVGEGT in the germline V gene.